A selection of T cell receptor beta chains follows, all from one sample in a study of beta chain bispecific antibodies for T cell cancers. These TCRs' antigens remain unknown. MiXCR was run by TCRdb on the 5' RACE reads, yielding one entry per CDR3 protein. The table has roughly 15,000 distinct CDR3 sequences, 2% to 2.5% seen once. Sequenced sample: healthy donor T cells cultured with leukemia cells. The source is a human donor in good health. Some clones in this sample may be carry-over from other donors' samples. The CDR3 runs from the conserved cysteine through the conserved F or W. D genes are given only for firm matches. Clone sizes are shown as once, few, many, or a class for an expanded clone.

d_call clone_size j_call v_call cdr3_nt cdr3_aa
TRBD2 many TRBJ2-1 TRBV27 TGTGCCAGCAGCCGGACTAGCGGGGGTCTAATCGAGCAGTTCTTC CASSRTSGGLIEQFF
. many TRBJ2-7 TRBV7-9 TGTGCCAGCAGCTTAGCGGCCGGGCAGAGCTCCTACGAGCAGTACTTC CASSLAAGQSSYEQYF
. many TRBJ2-7 TRBV28 TGTGCCAGCGCGTGGAGGGGTGTGATGGGCTACGAGCAGTACTTC CASAWRGVMGYEQYF
. many TRBJ1-2 TRBV5-1 TGCGCCAGCAGCAGTGGGACCTCAGCTAACTATGGCTACACCTTC CASSSGTSANYGYTF
. many TRBJ2-7 TRBV6-2/TRBV6-3 TGTGCCAGCAGTTCGGTGGCTCAATACTCCTACGAGCAGTACTTC CASSSVAQYSYEQYF
. many TRBJ2-7 TRBV5-1 TGCGCCAGCAGCTTGGCCGGGCCTCCCTACGAGCAGTACTTC CASSLAGPPYEQYF
. many TRBJ2-7 TRBV2 TGTGCCAGCAGTGGGGGGCCGGGAGCCTACGAGCAGTACTTC CASSGGPGAYEQYF
TRBD2 many TRBJ2-1 TRBV10-3 TGTGCCATCAGTGGGAGGGGACTAGCGGGGCTTGAGAATGAGCAGTTCTTC CAISGRGLAGLENEQFF
. many TRBJ1-2 TRBV7-9 TGTGCCAGCAGCTTAGCTGTTGGACAGATATATGGCTACACCTTC CASSLAVGQIYGYTF
TRBD2 many TRBJ2-1 TRBV5-1 TGCGCCAGCAGCTCCGAACTAGCGGGGGAGCTAATTGGGCAGTTCTTC CASSSELAGELIGQFF
. many TRBJ1-1 TRBV20-1 TGCAGTGCCGGGGGGGAAGCTTTCTTT CSAGGEAFF
. many TRBJ2-1 TRBV10-2 TGCGCCAGCAGTAGGGGCGAACAATACAATGAGCAGTTCTTC CASSRGEQYNEQFF